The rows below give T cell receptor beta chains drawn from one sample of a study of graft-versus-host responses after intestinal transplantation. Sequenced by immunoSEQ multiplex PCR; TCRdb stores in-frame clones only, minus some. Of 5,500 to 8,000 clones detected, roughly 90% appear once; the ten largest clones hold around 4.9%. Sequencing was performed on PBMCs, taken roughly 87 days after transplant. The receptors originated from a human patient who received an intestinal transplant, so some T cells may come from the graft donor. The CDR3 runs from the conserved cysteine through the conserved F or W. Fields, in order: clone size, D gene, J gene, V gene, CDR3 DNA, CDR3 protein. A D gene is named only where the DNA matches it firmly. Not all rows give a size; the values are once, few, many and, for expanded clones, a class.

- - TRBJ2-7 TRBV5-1 TGCGCCAGCAGCTTGGCCCGGGGTCCACTAACCTACGAGCAGTACTTC CASSLARGPLTYEQYF
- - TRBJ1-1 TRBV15 TGTGCCACCAGCAGATGGAACACTGAAGCTTTCTTT CATSRWNTEAFF
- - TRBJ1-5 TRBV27 TGTGCCAGCAGTTTTCGGGACACCGATTTAAGGCATTTT CASSFRDTDLRHF
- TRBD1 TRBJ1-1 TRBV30 TGTGCCTGGAGTTCGGACAGGAGAGAAGGTGAAGCTTTCTTT CAWSSDRREGEAFF
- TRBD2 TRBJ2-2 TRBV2 TGTGCCAGTGGGCTAGCGGGGGCCTCGGGGACCGGGGAGCTGTTTTTT CASGLAGASGTGELFF
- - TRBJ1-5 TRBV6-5 TGTGCCAGCAGTTCCGTCGCGGGGGGGTATCAGCCCCAGCATTTT CASSSVAGGYQPQHF
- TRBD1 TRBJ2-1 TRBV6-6 TGTGCCAGTTCCGGGACAGGGAAGGGAGATGAGCAGTTCTTC CASSGTGKGDEQFF
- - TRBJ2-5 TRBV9 TGTGCCAGCAGCGTCCCAGGGGGGGAGACCCAGTACTTC CASSVPGGETQYF
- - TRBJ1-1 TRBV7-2 TGTGCCAGCAGCTTAGTAGGGTTTGAAGCTTTCTTT CASSLVGFEAFF
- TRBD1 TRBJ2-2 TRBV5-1 TGCGCCAGCAGCACGACAGGGCTTGGCACCGGGGAGCTGTTTTTT CASSTTGLGTGELFF
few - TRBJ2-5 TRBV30 TGTGCCTGGAGTAGTCTAGCGTTAGAGACCCAGTACTTC CAWSSLALETQYF
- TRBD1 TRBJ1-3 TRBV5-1 TGCGCCAGCAGCTTGGATGACAGGGGCTCCTCTGGAAACACCATATATTTT CASSLDDRGSSGNTIYF
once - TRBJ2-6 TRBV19 TGTGCCAGTAGAAGGAAAAGGTCTGACAGGCGCTCTGGGGCCAACGTCCTGACTTTC CASRRKRSDRRSGANVLTF
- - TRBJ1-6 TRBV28 TGTGCCAGCAGTCTCCTTTTAAGTAATTCACCCCTCCACTTT CASSLLLSNSPLHF
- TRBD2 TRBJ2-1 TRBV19 TGTGCCAGTAGTAAGGGACTAGCGGGCAATGAGCAGTTCTTC CASSKGLAGNEQFF
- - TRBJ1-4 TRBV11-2 TGTGCCAGCAGCCCGGAGGGGGGAACTAATGAAAAACTGTTTTTT CASSPEGGTNEKLFF
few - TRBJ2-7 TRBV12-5 TGTGCTAGTGGTTTGGTGGGCGAGCAGTACTTC CASGLVGEQYF
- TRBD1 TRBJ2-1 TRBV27 TGTGCCAGCAGCTTCTCAGGGGGCAATGAGCAGTTCTTC CASSFSGGNEQFF
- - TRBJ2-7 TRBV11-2 TGTGCCAGCAGCTTAGTTGGGGCCATCTACGAGCAGTACTTC CASSLVGAIYEQYF
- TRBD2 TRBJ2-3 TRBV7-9 TGTGCCAGCAGCTCAGCGGGATCGACAGATACGCAGTATTTT CASSSAGSTDTQYF
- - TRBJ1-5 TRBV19 TGTGCCAGTAGTAAGCTCTTAGGATCAAATCAGCCCCAGCATTTT CASSKLLGSNQPQHF
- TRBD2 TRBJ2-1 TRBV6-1 TGTGCCAGCAGTTCCTTTAGCGGGGGCGGCAATGAGCAGTTCTTC CASSSFSGGGNEQFF
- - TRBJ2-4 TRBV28 TGTGCCAGCAGTTTAGCGGGAAAAAACGGGAACATTCAGTACTTC CASSLAGKNGNIQYF
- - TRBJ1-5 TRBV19 TGTGCCAGTAGTATCGGGGTTGCGTTGTATAGCAATCAGCCCCAGCATTTT CASSIGVALYSNQPQHF
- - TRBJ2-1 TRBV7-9 TGTGCCAGCAGCCCAAGGGGGATTTTATACAATGAGCAGTTCTTC CASSPRGILYNEQFF
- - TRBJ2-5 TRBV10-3 TGTGCCGTGTCCAGTCAGGTGGGAGAGACCCAGTACTTC CAVSSQVGETQYF
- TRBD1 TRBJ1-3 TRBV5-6 TGTGCCAGCAGCTTGGACAGGGGGGCTGGAAACACCATATATTTT CASSLDRGAGNTIYF